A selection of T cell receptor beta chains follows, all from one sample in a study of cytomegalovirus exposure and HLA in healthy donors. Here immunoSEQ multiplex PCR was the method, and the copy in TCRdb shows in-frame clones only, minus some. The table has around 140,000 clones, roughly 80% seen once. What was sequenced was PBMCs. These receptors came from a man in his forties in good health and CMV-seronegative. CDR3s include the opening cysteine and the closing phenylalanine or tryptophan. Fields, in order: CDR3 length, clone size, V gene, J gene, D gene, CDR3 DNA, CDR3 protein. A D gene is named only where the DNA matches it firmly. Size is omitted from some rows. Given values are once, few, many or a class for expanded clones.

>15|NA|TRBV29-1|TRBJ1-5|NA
TGCAGCGTCGGCTACCGAAGGGAGAACAATCAGCCCCAGCATTTT
CSVGYRRENNQPQHF
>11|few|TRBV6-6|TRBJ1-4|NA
TGTGCCAGCAGATTGGAGGGAAAACTGTTTTTT
CASRLEGKLFF
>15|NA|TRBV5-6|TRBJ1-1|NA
TGTGCCAGCAGCTTGCGGGGGGCGAGAACCACTGAAGCTTTCTTT
CASSLRGARTTEAFF
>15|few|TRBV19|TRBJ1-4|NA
TGTGCCAGTAGTGCAGGGTTCGGGACTAATGAAAAACTGTTTTTT
CASSAGFGTNEKLFF
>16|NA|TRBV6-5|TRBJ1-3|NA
TGTGCCAGCAGTTACCTCCCCATAGCCTCTGGAAACACCATATATTTT
CASSYLPIASGNTIYF
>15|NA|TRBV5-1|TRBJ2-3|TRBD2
TGCGCCAGCAGCTGGACTAGCGGGGTGGCAGATACGCAGTATTTT
CASSWTSGVADTQYF
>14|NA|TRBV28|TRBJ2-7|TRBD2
TGTGCCAGCAGTTTATATGGGGGGGCCTACGAGCAGTACTTC
CASSLYGGAYEQYF
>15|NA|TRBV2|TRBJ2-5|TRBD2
TGTGCCAGCAGTGACCGCGGACTAGCGGGGGAAGGCCAGTACTTC
CASSDRGLAGEGQYF
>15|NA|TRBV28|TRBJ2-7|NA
TGTGCCAGCAGTTTACCGGACACGGCCTCCTACGAGCAGTACTTC
CASSLPDTASYEQYF
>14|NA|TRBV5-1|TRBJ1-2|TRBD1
TGCGCCAGCAGCGGACAGGGGGCGAGCTATGGCTACACCTTC
CASSGQGASYGYTF
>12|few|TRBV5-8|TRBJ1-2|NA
TGTGCCGCCAGACTTACTAACTATGGCTACACCTTC
CAARLTNYGYTF
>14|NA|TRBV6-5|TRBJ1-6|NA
TGTGCCAGCAGTCCCGGGGGGGGGAATTCACCCCTCCACTTT
CASSPGGGNSPLHF
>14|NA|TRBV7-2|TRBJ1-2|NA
TGTGCCAGCAGCTTAGACAGGGTGGGCTATGGCTATACCTTC
CASSLDRVGYGYTF
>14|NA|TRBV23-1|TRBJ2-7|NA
TGCGCCAGCAGTCAATCCCCTGACAGGTACGAGCAGTACTTC
CASSQSPDRYEQYF
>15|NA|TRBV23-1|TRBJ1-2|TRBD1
TGCGCCAGCAGTCAATCGGGGCAGGGGGCTGAGGGCTACACCTTC
CASSQSGQGAEGYTF
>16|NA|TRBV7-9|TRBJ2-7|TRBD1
TGTGCCACCCAACAGGGGGAATATAGGTCTGGGAACGAGCAGTACTTC
CATQQGEYRSGNEQYF
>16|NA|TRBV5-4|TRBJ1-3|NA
TGTGCCAGCAGCTTGGAATTCAGGGGCTCTGGAAACACCATATATTTT
CASSLEFRGSGNTIYF
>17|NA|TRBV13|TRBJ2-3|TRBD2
TGTGCCAGCAGCTTAGCGGGGGGGGCCCCTAGCACAGATACGCAGTATTTT
CASSLAGGAPSTDTQYF
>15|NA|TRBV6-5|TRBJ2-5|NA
TGTGCCACCGGAGGGGGGGGCGCTGAGGGAGAGACCCAGTACTTC
CATGGGGAEGETQYF
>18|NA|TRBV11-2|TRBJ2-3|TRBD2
TGTGCCAGCAGCTTAGGGAGGTCTAGCGGGGGCCAACGAAATACGCAGTATTTT
CASSLGRSSGGQRNTQYF
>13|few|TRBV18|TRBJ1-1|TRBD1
TGTGCCAGCACCCAGACAGGGAATACTGAAGCTTTCTTT
CASTQTGNTEAFF
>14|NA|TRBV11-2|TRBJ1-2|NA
TGTGCCAGCAGCTTAGATGGGCTTAACTATGGCTACACCTTC
CASSLDGLNYGYTF
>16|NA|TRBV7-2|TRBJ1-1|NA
TGTGCCAGCAGCTCCCCTTTGACAGGATGGGACACTGAAGCTTTCTTT
CASSSPLTGWDTEAFF
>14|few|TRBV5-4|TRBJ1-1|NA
TGTGCCAGCAGCCCTGTCAGGGGCGGGAGTGAAGCTTTCTTT
CASSPVRGGSEAFF
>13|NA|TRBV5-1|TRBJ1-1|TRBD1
TGCGCCAGCAGCTTAAGGGGGCCGCAAGAAGCTTTCTTT
CASSLRGPQEAFF
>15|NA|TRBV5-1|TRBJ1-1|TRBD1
TGCGCCAGCAGCTTACCAGGGGGCTATAACACTGAAGCTTTCTTT
CASSLPGGYNTEAFF
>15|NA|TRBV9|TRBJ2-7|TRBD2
TGTGCCAGCAGCGTAGACGCTAGCGGACCCTACGAGCAGTACTTC
CASSVDASGPYEQYF
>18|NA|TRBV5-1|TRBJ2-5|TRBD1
TGCGCCAGCAGCTTGGACGTAGCGGTCGGACAGGGATCGGAGACCCAGTACTTC
CASSLDVAVGQGSETQYF
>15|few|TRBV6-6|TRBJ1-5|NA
TGTGCCAGCAGTGGACGGGGGAGCGGCAATCAGCCCCAGCATTTT
CASSGRGSGNQPQHF
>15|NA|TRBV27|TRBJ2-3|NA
TGTGCCAGCAGTTTTCGAGGAGAAGGCACAGATACGCAGTATTTT
CASSFRGEGTDTQYF
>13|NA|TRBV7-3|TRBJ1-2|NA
TGTGCCAGCAGCTCCAAACCCACGGATGGCTACACCTTC
CASSSKPTDGYTF
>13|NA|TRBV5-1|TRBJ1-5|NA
TGCGCCAGCAGCTTGAACAGGGATCAGCCCCAGCATTTT
CASSLNRDQPQHF
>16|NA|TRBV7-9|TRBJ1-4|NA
TGTGCCAGCAGCTTAAATCTTGGGCTGACTAATGAAAAACTGTTTTTT
CASSLNLGLTNEKLFF
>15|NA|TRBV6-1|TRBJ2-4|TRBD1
TGTGCCAGCAGTGAACAGGGGGCTTCCAAAAACATTCAGTACTTC
CASSEQGASKNIQYF
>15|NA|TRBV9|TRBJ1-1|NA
TGTGCCAGCAGCCCAGTAGGGGCAGCGAACACTGAAGCTTTCTTT
CASSPVGAANTEAFF
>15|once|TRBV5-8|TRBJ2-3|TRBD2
TGTGCCAGCAGCTTGGTTAGCGGGGGAACAGATACGCAGTATTTT
CASSLVSGGTDTQYF
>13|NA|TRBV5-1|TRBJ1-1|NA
TGCGCCAGCAGCAGAACAGGATCCACTGAAGCTTTCTTT
CASSRTGSTEAFF
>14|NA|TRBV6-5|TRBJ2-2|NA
TGTGCCAGCAGTTATACAGGGTTCACCGGGGAGCTGTTTTTT
CASSYTGFTGELFF
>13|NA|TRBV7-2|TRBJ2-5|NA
TGTGCCAGCAGCTTAGTTACAGAAGAGACCCAGTACTTC
CASSLVTEETQYF
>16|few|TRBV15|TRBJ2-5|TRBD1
TGTGCCACCAGCAGAGTTGGAACAGGGGGCTCCGAGACCCAGTACTTC
CATSRVGTGGSETQYF
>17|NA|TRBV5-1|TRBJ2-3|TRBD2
TGCGCCAGCAGCCCACGTGTGACGGGGGGGGGAGCAGATACGCAGTATTTT
CASSPRVTGGGADTQYF
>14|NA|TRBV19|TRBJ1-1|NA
TGTGCCAGTAGTATAGGGACTCCGGCCACTGAAGCTTTCTTT
CASSIGTPATEAFF